This entry is about one T cell receptor (beta chain). Its antigen target is currently unknown. No qualities accompany the bases; no much larger clone lies one base away. TCR alpha and beta chain libraries were amplified separately from the second PCR step onward. The CMV status of each donor was determined by measuring IFNgamma production from CD4+ T cells after fresh PBMCs had been stimulated overnight with CMV viral lysate. Using Miltenyi beads, CD4 T cells were first positively selected, and CD8 T cells were then positively selected from the CD4-negative fraction. Cells stained for CD3, CD4, CD8, CD45RA, CD27 and a live/dead dye were sorted on a BD Aria II into four subsets by CD45RA and CD27. A few healthy volunteers provided blood, and the blood of each volunteer was split into CD4 and CD8 T cells and then into four differentiation subsets. Approximately 130 ml of peripheral blood was drawn per donor, and PBMC were isolated by Ficoll-Paque PLUS density-gradient centrifugation. The sorted cells were lysed in RLT buffer, after which RNA was extracted using a Qiagen RNeasy kit and kept at -80 degrees C.

Library method: UMI-ligation and nested PCR. An equimolar mix of two oligonucleotides covering both TRBC1 and TRBC2 was used as the beta constant-region primer. Four rounds of PCR were used to amplify ligated cDNA, with nested alpha and beta constant-region primers being used together with the SP2 primer. A single-stranded oligonucleotide carrying the SP2 primer and a 12-nucleotide UMI was ligated to the 3' end of the cDNA by T4 RNA ligase 1. Incubation of the ligation reaction was carried out at 16 degrees C for about 20-25 hours. To avoid over-amplification, PCR2 was usually performed as a SYBR Green qPCR and halted once a predetermined threshold was reached. All purifications after the first were performed with Agencourt AMPure XP magnetic beads. Library quantification was done by Qubit, followed by a TapeStation check on which the main peak was expected at around 650 bp. Pooled libraries were sequenced on an Illumina MiSeq using v2 2x251 paired-end kits, and typically about 1-2.3 million reads were obtained per sample. Libraries were pooled at about 4 nM per sample, and 5-7% PhiX was added to improve cluster recognition. Per the original workflow: V and J genes were assigned to Demultiplexor-processed FASTQ reads by Decombinator through tag matching, with a single base-pair mismatch being allowed. UMIs were used by Collapsinator to correct both sequencing errors and frequency errors arising from PCR heterogeneity. TCRs were translated and CDR3s were extracted from the conserved cysteine to the FGXG phenylalanine by CDR3Translator, with non-productive sequences being flagged. Gini, Shannon entropy and inverse Simpson indices were calculated on repertoires that had been subsampled to equal numbers of UMI-defined TCRs. Within the linear range, a power law was fitted to clonotype abundance distributions using maximum likelihood. For one naive CD8 sample, the pipeline and MIGEC produced similar UMI counts, unique TCR numbers and clonal distributions. One analysis removed from the naive repertoire any naive TCRs that were also present in any memory subset from the same donor. The repertoires were searched for about 7,000 CMV-associated CDR3 sequences that had been compiled from VDJdb and a published dataset. TCRdb itself trimmed the public reads at Q25 with fastp, ran MiXCR and retained productive beta chains. A single entry per CDR3 protein holds the most common genes and DNA from its merged rows. The V and J calls shown here were made by TCRdb, not taken from the authors' results. The sample data list over 90,000 distinct CDR3 sequences, and roughly 12% of these were observed just once. The top ten clones comprise roughly 0.13% of the sample.

Germline trimming amounts to 6 bases on V and 5 bases on J, with 9 as the count of junction bases outside the gene matches. The CDR3, cysteine through phenylalanine, is 16 amino acids long. Solely the CDR3 DNA is kept, with 48 bases framed from the first base. The sample originates from a study of naive and memory T cell subsets (dated by TCRdb to the late 2010s). For context, the study as a whole: An open-source, UMI-based TCR alpha and beta sequencing pipeline was applied to sorted naive and memory peripheral blood T cell subsets. RNA was DNase-treated and reverse transcribed with TCR constant-region primers, mostly using SuperScript III. The results of the functional CMV T cell responses matched the IgG serology results in every case.

Study-wide conclusions, independent of this receptor: The repertoire findings for the naive and memory subsets could not be validated against a ground truth because none was available. RNA-based TCR counts may be affected by expression changes linked to T cell activation and differentiation. A few larger clonotypes were found in naive repertoires, especially CD8, and these larger clonotypes were possibly memory cells re-expressing CD45RA. After error correction, over 90% of naive TCR sequences appeared only once, giving much steeper abundance distributions than memory subsets. In both CD4 and CD8 cells, a rise in Gini index and a fall in Shannon and inverse Simpson diversity were observed from naive through CM, EM and EMRA. TCR abundance followed a power law with an exponent that was different for naive and memory subsets but consistent across the three individuals. Clonotypes were defined as single alpha or beta chain sequences, not paired alpha/beta receptors.

This chain is built from TRBV12-3 or TRBV12-4 and TRBJ2-1, and TRBD1 aligns with 11 junction nucleotides. The sequence was collected from a human donor in good health. The source material was naive CD4+ T cells from blood. This sample's cell subset or site label indicates: naive T cells, CD45RA high CD27+. The CDR3 protein is CASRRQGQGVHNEQFF. The nucleotide sequence is TGTGCCAGCAGGCGGCAGGGACAGGGGGTACACAATGAGCAGTTCTTC.